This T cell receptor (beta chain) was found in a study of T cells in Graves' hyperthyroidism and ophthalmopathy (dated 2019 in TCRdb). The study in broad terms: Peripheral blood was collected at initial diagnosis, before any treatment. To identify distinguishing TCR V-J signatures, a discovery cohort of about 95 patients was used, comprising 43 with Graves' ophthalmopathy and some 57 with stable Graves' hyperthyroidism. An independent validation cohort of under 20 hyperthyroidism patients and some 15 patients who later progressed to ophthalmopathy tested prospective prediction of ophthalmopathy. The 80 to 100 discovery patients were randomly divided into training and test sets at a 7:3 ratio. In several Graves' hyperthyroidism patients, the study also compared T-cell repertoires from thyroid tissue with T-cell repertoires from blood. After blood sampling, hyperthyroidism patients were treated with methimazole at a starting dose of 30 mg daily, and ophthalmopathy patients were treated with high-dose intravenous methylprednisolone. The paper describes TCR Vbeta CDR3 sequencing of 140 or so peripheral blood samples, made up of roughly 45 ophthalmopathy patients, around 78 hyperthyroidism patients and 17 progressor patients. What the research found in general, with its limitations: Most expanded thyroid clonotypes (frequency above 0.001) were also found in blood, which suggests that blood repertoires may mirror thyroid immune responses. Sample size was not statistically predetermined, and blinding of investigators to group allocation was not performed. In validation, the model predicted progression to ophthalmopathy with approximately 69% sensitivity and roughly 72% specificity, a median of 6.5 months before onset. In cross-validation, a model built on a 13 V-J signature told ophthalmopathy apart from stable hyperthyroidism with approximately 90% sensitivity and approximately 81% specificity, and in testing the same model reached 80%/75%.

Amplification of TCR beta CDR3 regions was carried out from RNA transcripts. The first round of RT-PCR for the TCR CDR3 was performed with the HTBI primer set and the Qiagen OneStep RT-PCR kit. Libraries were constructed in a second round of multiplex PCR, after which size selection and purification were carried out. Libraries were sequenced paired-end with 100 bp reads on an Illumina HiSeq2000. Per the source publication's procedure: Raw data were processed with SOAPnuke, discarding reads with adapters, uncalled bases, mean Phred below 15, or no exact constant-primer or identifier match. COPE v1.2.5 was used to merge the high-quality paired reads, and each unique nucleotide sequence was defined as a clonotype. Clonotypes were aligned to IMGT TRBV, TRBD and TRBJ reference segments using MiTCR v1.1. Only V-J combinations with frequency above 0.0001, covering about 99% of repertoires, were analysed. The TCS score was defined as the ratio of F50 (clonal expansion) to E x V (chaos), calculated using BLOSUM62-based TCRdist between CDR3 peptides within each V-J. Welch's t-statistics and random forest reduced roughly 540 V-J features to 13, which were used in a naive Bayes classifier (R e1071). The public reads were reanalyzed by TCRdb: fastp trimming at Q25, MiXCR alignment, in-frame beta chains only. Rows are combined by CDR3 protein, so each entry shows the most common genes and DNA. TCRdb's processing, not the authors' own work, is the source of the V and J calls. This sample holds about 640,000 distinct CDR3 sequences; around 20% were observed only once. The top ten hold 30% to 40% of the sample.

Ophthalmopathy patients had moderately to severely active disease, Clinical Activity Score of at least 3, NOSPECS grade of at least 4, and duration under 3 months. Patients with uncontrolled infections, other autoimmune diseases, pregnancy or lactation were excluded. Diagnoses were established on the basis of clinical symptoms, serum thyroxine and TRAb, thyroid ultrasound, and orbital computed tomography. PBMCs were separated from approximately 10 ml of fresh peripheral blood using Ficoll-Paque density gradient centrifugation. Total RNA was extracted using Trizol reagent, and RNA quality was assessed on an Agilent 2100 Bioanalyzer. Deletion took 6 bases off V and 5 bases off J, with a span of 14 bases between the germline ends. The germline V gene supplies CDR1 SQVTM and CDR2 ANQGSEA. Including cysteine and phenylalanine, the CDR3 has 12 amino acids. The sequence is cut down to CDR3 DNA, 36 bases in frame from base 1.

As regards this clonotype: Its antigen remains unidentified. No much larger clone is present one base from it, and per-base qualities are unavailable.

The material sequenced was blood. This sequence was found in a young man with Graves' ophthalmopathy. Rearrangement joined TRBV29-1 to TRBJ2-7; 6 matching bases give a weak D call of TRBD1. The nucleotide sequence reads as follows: TGCAGCGTCCAGGGGAACGTCGACGAGCAGTACTTC. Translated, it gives CSVQGNVDEQYF.